The 10 T cell receptor beta chains presented below share a single source sample, sequenced in a study of beta chain features in type 1 diabetes (dated by TCRdb to between 2018 and 2020). What the research found in general, with its limitations: In all four CD4+ subsets, TCRB CDR3 length was moderately but significantly shorter in type 1 diabetes patients.

Which antigens these TCRs recognize remains unknown. Libraries were constructed by the immunoSEQ multiplex PCR assay. All of the isolated RNA was reverse transcribed with the High Capacity cDNA Reverse Transcription Kit, so expressed TCRB transcripts were sequenced. Not all clones reach the TCRdb copy of this immuneACCESS table, which keeps in-frame sequences only. Checked studies attribute under half of the gap to unresolved V genes and leave the rest unexplained. For this sample there are 250,000 to 350,000 clones; approximately 15% appear just once. The top ten clones comprise about 0.016% of the sample. The sample comprised naive CD4+ T cells from blood. What the cell subset or site label conveys for this sample: true naive CD4+ T cells. These receptors all stem from a man under 40 with type 1 diabetes.

In regard to this clone: The same CDR3 arises from other DNA sequences in this sample as well. The V gene is TRBV5-1, the J gene TRBJ2-1, with TRBD2 identical over 10 bases. Germline values: CDR1 SGHRS, CDR2 YFSETQ. With 3 bases clipped from V and 5 bases from J, the junction kept 5 bases outside the gene matches. This CDR3 has 15 residues. Here the CDR3 reads CASSSLAGVDNEQFF. Here the CDR3 DNA reads TGCGCCAGCAGCTCCCTAGCGGGAGTGGACAATGAGCAGTTCTTC.

This clone was observed a handful of times. The chain joins TRBV30 to TRBJ2-7; possibly TRBD2 for D (5 bases). CDR1 GTSNPN and CDR2 SVGIG come from the germline V gene (reference sequence). The germline V and J ends were trimmed by 4 bases and 5 bases, with 18 bases remaining between them. CDR3 length: 14 residues. Written as DNA, the CDR3 is TGTGCCTGGATCGATGGAGAGGGTGGCAACGAGCAGTACTTC. This translates into CAWIDGEGGNEQYF.

This clone was counted between two and nine times. V gene TRBV29-1 combines with J gene TRBJ2-1, with 9 nucleotides matching TRBD1. The CDR3 totals 14 residues. The V gene end was trimmed by 8 bases and the J gene end by 10 bases; junction bases not matched to a gene: 15. Germline CDR1 is SQVTM and CDR2 is ANQGSEA. CDR3 sequence: CSLLQGAAAKEQFF. DNA for the CDR3: TGCAGCCTATTACAGGGGGCCGCTGCAAAGGAGCAGTTCTTC.

The chain couples TRBV7-2 to TRBJ2-5; unclear D gene. This CDR3 spans 14 amino acids. Germline V gene sequence: CDR1 SGHTA, CDR2 FQGNSA. V lost 6 bases to trimming and J lost 2 bases, with 13 bases between them. The CDR3 DNA reads TGTGCCAGCAGTTCAACTACACTACAAGAGACCCAGTACTTC. Protein: CASSSTTLQETQYF.

The sample holds a few counts of this clone. The V and J genes are TRBV7-3 and TRBJ2-7, with 8 bases that match TRBD2. With V trimmed by 5 bases and J by 0 bases, 6 bases remained unmatched. This CDR3 comprises 15 residues. The germline gives CDR1 SGHTA, CDR2 FQGTGA. The CDR3: CASSPGLAGSYEQYF. The CDR3 region has the DNA TGTGCCAGCAGCCCCGGACTAGCAGGCTCCTACGAGCAGTACTTC.

This clone was detected a few times. The chain carries TRBV14 and TRBJ2-7, with 8 bases identical to TRBD1. The CDR3 is made up of 15 amino acids. The J segment lost 6 bases and the V segment lost 4 bases, leaving 11 bases of the junction unmatched. The V gene's germline CDR1 is SGHDN and CDR2 FVKESK. The CDR3 DNA is TGTGCCAGCAGCCTCACAGGGGGTCGGACTCGCGAGCAGTACTTC. Amino acid sequence: CASSLTGGRTREQYF.

The table lists this clone with a few counts. The chain links TRBV10-3 to TRBJ1-1; D is perhaps TRBD1 (5 bases). Germline CDR1 reads ENHRY; CDR2 reads SYGVKD. V lost 7 bases and J 6 bases, leaving 18 bases between the germline ends. CDR3 length: 14 residues. Here the CDR3 DNA reads TGTGCCATCACGCCTGGGGCAGATTCCTCTGAAGCTTTCTTT. It encodes CAITPGADSSEAFF.

This sequence joins TRBV9 and TRBJ2-1; D ambiguous. Per the germline V gene, CDR1 is SGDLS and CDR2 is YYNGEE. V lost 0 bases to trimming and J lost 4 bases, with 11 bases between them. The CDR3 totals 15 residues. The CDR3 protein is CASSVGQTSYNEQFF. In DNA, the CDR3 is TGTGCCAGCAGCGTAGGACAAACGTCTTACAATGAGCAGTTCTTC.

The genes are TRBV18 and TRBJ1-2; no reliable D call. The V gene's germline CDR1 is KGHSH and CDR2 LQKENI. CDR3 length: 14 amino acids. V lost 3 bases to trimming and J lost 3 bases, with 11 bases between them. The CDR3 sequence: CASSPPLLDYGYTF. Written as DNA, the CDR3 is TGTGCCAGCTCACCTCCACTGCTTGACTATGGCTACACCTTC.

This rearrangement joins TRBV7-3 to TRBJ2-1, with D possibly being TRBD2 (6 bases). V was trimmed by 2 bases and J by 3 bases, leaving 14 bases between them. The CDR3 extends over 16 amino acids. Germline V gene data show CDR1 as SGHTA and CDR2 as FQGTGA. The CDR3 here is CASSLSGAGNYNEQFF. CDR3 nucleotides: TGTGCCAGCAGCTTATCCGGCGCGGGGAACTACAATGAGCAGTTCTTC.